This TCR beta chain originates from a study of pediatric ulcerative colitis. General study points: Acute severe colitis showed lower rectal diversity from clonal expansions.

Deletions cut 2 bases from V and 1 base from J, with 8 bases between. CDR3 size: 14 residues. The germline CDR1 and CDR2 sequences are MNHNY and SVGAGI (reference sequence). With respect to this clone: Its specificity is not known.

Controls: normal colonoscopy findings, no IBD within the following year. The protocol was immunoSEQ multiplex PCR, while the TCRdb copy is restricted to in-frame clones and leaves out a portion. This sample has more than 50,000 clones, with 80% to 90% found just once. The specimen sequenced was blood. The source of this sequence is a boy younger than 18 who was a control in a study of pediatric ulcerative colitis. V usage is TRBV6-6 and J usage is TRBJ1-1, with D unresolved. CDR3: CASSYGVSNTEAFF. The CDR3 coding sequence is TGTGCCAGCAGTTACGGGGTATCGAACACTGAAGCTTTCTTT.